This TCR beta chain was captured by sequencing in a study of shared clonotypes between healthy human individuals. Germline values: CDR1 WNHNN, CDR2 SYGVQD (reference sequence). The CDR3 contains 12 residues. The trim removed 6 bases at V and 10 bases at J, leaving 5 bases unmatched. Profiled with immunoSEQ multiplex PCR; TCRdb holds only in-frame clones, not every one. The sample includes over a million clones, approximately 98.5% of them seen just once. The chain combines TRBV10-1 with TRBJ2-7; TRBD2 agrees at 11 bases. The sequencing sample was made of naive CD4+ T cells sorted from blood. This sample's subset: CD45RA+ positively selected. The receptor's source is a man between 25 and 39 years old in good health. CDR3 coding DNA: TGCGCCAGCAGACTAGCGGGAGTTCAACAGTACTTC. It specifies CASRLAGVQQYF.